Below, 20 T cell receptor beta chains from the same sample are listed, as sequenced in a study of T cell responses to AZD1222 COVID-19 vaccine. Assay used: immunoSEQ multiplex PCR; TCRdb lists only in-frame clones, some missing. The repertoire has about 110,000 clones, 88% of them found once; the top ten carry roughly 9.2%. This specimen consisted of peripheral blood, obtained on day 0 of AZD1222 vaccination. The origin of the receptors is an adult in good health.

The chain employs TRBV5-1 and TRBJ2-1, with 9 bases lining up with TRBD2. Germline V gene lookup returns CDR1 SGHRS and CDR2 YFSETQ. J was trimmed by 7 bases and V by 6 bases; bases with no gene match: 11. The CDR3 is 15 residues long. This CDR3 is CASTSTSGTWNEQFF. The CDR3 DNA follows: TGCGCCAGCACTTCGACTAGCGGTACATGGAATGAGCAGTTCTTC.

About this clone itself: Other DNA sequences in the same sample also yield this CDR3. The chain employs TRBV27 and TRBJ1-2, with TRBD1 as a possible D gene (5 bases). Trimming removed 2 bases at V and 2 bases at J, with 6 bases between. CDR3 size: 13 residues. Germline CDR1 MNHEY, CDR2 SMNVEV (reference sequence). The CDR3 DNA is TGTGCCAGCAGTTTAGACAGAAACTATGGCTACACCTTC. Protein sequence: CASSLDRNYGYTF.

This clone was counted a single time. The chain uses TRBV28 and TRBJ2-5, with unresolved D. V was shortened by 5 bases and J by 5 bases, with 9 bases between the two germline ends. Germline CDR1 and CDR2: MDHEN and SYDVKM. The CDR3 is 12 amino acids. The CDR3 protein is CASSTLGETQYF. CDR3 nucleotides: TGTGCCAGCAGTACTCTTGGGGAGACCCAGTACTTC.

This chain uses TRBV5-6 with TRBJ2-7, with D possibly TRBD2 on 6 matching bases. This CDR3 is built from 15 residues. CDR1 is SGHDT, CDR2 YYEEEE, per germline. V lost 4 bases to trimming and J lost 0 bases, with 14 bases between them. CDR3 amino acids: CASSPGLSSSYEQYF. The CDR3, as DNA: TGTGCCAGCAGCCCGGGACTCTCGAGCTCCTACGAGCAGTACTTC.

This clone has a handful of counts. This sequence joins TRBV19 and TRBJ1-1; TRBD1 agrees at 8 bases. The ends lost 3 bases at V and 1 base at J; junction bases unmatched: 4. The CDR3 runs to 15 residues. The germline V gene encodes CDR1 LNHDA and CDR2 SQIVND (reference sequence). The CDR3 protein is CASSMGTGWNTEAFF. In DNA, the CDR3 is TGTGCCAGTAGTATGGGGACAGGATGGAACACTGAAGCTTTCTTT.

The chain couples TRBV4-1 to TRBJ1-2, with 9 bases identical to TRBD1. CDR1 MGHRA and CDR2 YSYEKL come from the germline V gene. The CDR3 covers 14 residues. The junction had 8 bases not matched to a gene; V was cut back by 7 bases and J by 5 bases. The CDR3 region is CASNPGQGRYGYTF. For the CDR3, the DNA is TGCGCCAGCAACCCCGGACAGGGGAGGTATGGCTACACCTTC.

The genes are TRBV5-1 and TRBJ2-5, with a possible D match to TRBD2 (5 bases). The CDR3 loop spans 14 amino acids. Trimming stripped 2 bases from V and 3 bases from J, with 11 bases between. The germline gives CDR1 SGHRS, CDR2 YFSETQ. The CDR3 spells CASSFPGDKETQYF. The CDR3 region has the DNA TGCGCCAGCAGCTTCCCCGGGGATAAAGAGACCCAGTACTTC.

The rearrangement joins TRBV5-4 to TRBJ1-1; 7 nucleotides match TRBD1. This CDR3 comprises 13 residues. CDR1 is SGHNT and CDR2 is YYREEE in the germline V gene (reference sequence). Germline trimming cut 5 bases from V and 5 bases from J; bases unmatched to any gene: 6. In DNA form, the CDR3 reads TGTGCCAGCAGTAGACAGGGACGGACTGAAGCTTTCTTT. Encoded protein: CASSRQGRTEAFF.

The chain carries TRBV14 and TRBJ2-2, with 7 bases identical to TRBD1. The CDR3 is 16 residues long. CDR1 is SGHDN, CDR2 FVKESK, per germline. The V segment lost 0 bases and the J segment 7 bases; nucleotides outside the gene matches: 8. The CDR3 DNA reads TGTGCCAGCAGCCAAGAATGGCGAGCAGGGGGCGGGGAGCTGTTTTTT. It specifies CASSQEWRAGGGELFF.

The chain links TRBV18 to TRBJ2-3, with TRBD2 as a possible D gene (6 bases). Germline loops: CDR1 KGHSH, CDR2 LQKENI. Trimming took off 0 bases at V and 2 bases at J, with 15 bases between the two ends. CDR3 length equals 17 residues. For the CDR3, the DNA is TGTGCCAGCTCACCACCGGGGGTAGCGGCGAACACAGATACGCAGTATTTT. It encodes CASSPPGVAANTDTQYF.

This clone was seen a handful of times. The chain recombines TRBV18 with TRBJ1-5; no definite D call. The ends were cut back, 3 bases at V and 3 bases at J, with 9 bases in the middle. This CDR3 has 14 residues. Germline CDR1 reads KGHSH; CDR2 reads LQKENI. In DNA, the CDR3 is TGTGCCAGCTCACCTCCGGGCCACAATCAGCCCCAGCATTTT. This encodes CASSPPGHNQPQHF.

This clone was recorded only once. This chain links TRBV19 with TRBJ1-2; D gene unclear. Looked up from germline, CDR1 is LNHDA and CDR2 is SQIVND (reference sequence). The V end was cut by 10 bases, the J end by 1 base, with 10 bases between. The CDR3 sequence is 12 residues long. The CDR3 region has the DNA TGTGCCACCGGGTTCGTTAACTATGGCTACACCTTC. Translating it yields CATGFVNYGYTF.

This clone was recorded a few times. The chain uses TRBV27 and TRBJ2-3, with 8 bases lining up with TRBD2. With V trimmed by 5 bases and J by 8 bases, 15 bases remained unmatched. CDR3 length: 16 amino acids. Germline CDR1 and CDR2: MNHEY and SMNVEV (reference sequence). CDR3 sequence reads: CASSQPPGLGFGTQYF. For the CDR3, the DNA is TGTGCCAGCAGTCAACCTCCGGGACTAGGTTTCGGTACGCAGTATTTT.

The chain has TRBV4-1 and TRBJ1-5; D unclear. This CDR3 has 15 residues. In germline, CDR1 is MGHRA, CDR2 YSYEKL. V dropped 4 bases and J dropped 1 base, with 11 bases sitting between them. The CDR3 reads CASSPSIQSNQPQHF. CDR3 in DNA: TGCGCCAGCAGCCCTTCTATTCAGAGCAATCAGCCCCAGCATTTT.

This chain joins TRBV3-1 (or the pseudogene TRBV3-2) and TRBJ2-7; 8 bases line up with TRBD2. Per germline, CDR1 LGHDT and CDR2 YNNKEL (reference sequence). V shed 5 bases, J shed 0 bases, and the junction held 3 bases outside the gene matches. The CDR3 totals 14 residues. The DNA of the CDR3 is TGTGCCAGCAGCACGGGACTAGGCTCCTACGAGCAGTACTTC. Translating it yields CASSTGLGSYEQYF.

The V gene is TRBV20-1, the J gene TRBJ1-6; no clear D. The CDR3 sequence is 11 residues long. Trimming left V 1 base short and J 14 bases short, with 9 bases between. Germline V lookup: CDR1 DFQATT, CDR2 SNEGSKA (reference sequence). The CDR3 DNA reads as TGCAGTGCTAGAGGGCCAGGCACCCTCCACTTT. This sequence encodes CSARGPGTLHF.

The chain recombines TRBV19 with TRBJ2-3; D remains ambiguous. Germline V gene sequence: CDR1 LNHDA, CDR2 SQIVND (reference sequence). The CDR3 spans 14 residues. V was clipped by 2 bases and J by 1 base, with 7 bases between them. Written as DNA, the CDR3 is TGTGCCAGTAGTATATTCCTTGGCACAGATACGCAGTATTTT. This sequence encodes CASSIFLGTDTQYF.

The V call is TRBV7-8, the J call TRBJ2-1; TRBD2 aligns across 8 bases. Germline CDR1 is SGHVS and CDR2 is FQNEAQ. Trimming took 1 base from V and 6 from J; bases not matched to a gene: 5. The CDR3 extends over 15 amino acids. Written as DNA, the CDR3 is TGTGCCAGCAGCTTAGTAGGGACTAGTGGCAATGAGCAGTTCTTC. This sequence encodes CASSLVGTSGNEQFF.

The gene calls are TRBV6-5 and TRBJ2-5, with 7 bases that match TRBD2. Germline loops: CDR1 MNHEY, CDR2 SVGAGI. The CDR3 covers 13 residues. The ends lost 6 bases at V and 6 bases at J; junction bases unmatched: 7. The chain's CDR3 is CASSQLAFKTQYF. Here the CDR3 DNA reads TGTGCCAGCAGCCAACTAGCGTTCAAGACCCAGTACTTC.

The chain carries TRBV6-2 or TRBV6-3 and TRBJ2-7; a possible D gene is TRBD2 (6 bases). The V gene's germline CDR1 is MNHEY and CDR2 SVGEGT. V was cut by 4 bases and J by 2 bases, with 15 bases left in between. This CDR3 is built from 15 residues. The DNA of the CDR3 is TGTGCCAGCAGTTCCTTCCTCGGGAGTACCTACGAGCAGTACTTC. Protein sequence: CASSSFLGSTYEQYF.